This is a list of T cell receptor beta chains from one sample in a study of cytomegalovirus exposure and HLA in healthy donors. Assay: immunoSEQ multiplex PCR; the TCRdb copy retains only in-frame clones and omits some. This sample has fewer than 150,000 clones, with 74% found just once. The sample consisted of PBMCs. The receptor set was obtained from a woman between 45 and 65 years old in good health and CMV-seropositive. CDR3s include the opening cysteine and the closing phenylalanine or tryptophan.

j_gene: TRBJ1-5; v_gene: TRBV10-3; CDR3aa: CAISDQGDQPQHF
j_gene: TRBJ1-1; v_gene: TRBV30; CDR3aa: CAWSDGTENTEAFF
j_gene: TRBJ2-6; v_gene: TRBV7-6; CDR3aa: CASSLGTPGANVLTF
j_gene: TRBJ1-6; v_gene: TRBV5-4; CDR3aa: CASSLVGANSPPHF
j_gene: TRBJ1-3; v_gene: TRBV5-6; CDR3aa: CASSSTGSGNTIYF
j_gene: TRBJ2-5; v_gene: TRBV9; CDR3aa: CASSLGTGGGETQYF
j_gene: TRBJ1-4; v_gene: TRBV2; CDR3aa: CASSDPYRGAAEKLFF
j_gene: TRBJ2-7; v_gene: TRBV2; CDR3aa: CASSGVAGGFSYEQYF
j_gene: TRBJ1-2; v_gene: TRBV25-1; CDR3aa: CASSESGNYGYTF
j_gene: TRBJ1-1; v_gene: TRBV30; CDR3aa: CAWSVLAMNTEAFF
j_gene: TRBJ1-6; v_gene: TRBV5-6; CDR3aa: CASSLDRGSYNSPLHF
j_gene: TRBJ2-5; v_gene: TRBV6-6; CDR3aa: CASRGGAETQYF
j_gene: TRBJ2-1; v_gene: TRBV9; CDR3aa: CASSVLDSSYNEQFF
j_gene: TRBJ2-2; v_gene: TRBV6-5; CDR3aa: CASVSLNTGELFF
j_gene: TRBJ2-1; v_gene: TRBV2; CDR3aa: CASSDRYNEQFF
j_gene: TRBJ1-2; v_gene: TRBV30; CDR3aa: CASDRIPNYGYTF
j_gene: TRBJ2-3; v_gene: TRBV5-6; CDR3aa: CASSLGGGAGGTDTQYF
j_gene: TRBJ2-1; v_gene: TRBV5-5; CDR3aa: CASSGTSGGWYEQFF
j_gene: TRBJ1-6; v_gene: TRBV11-3; CDR3aa: CASSRGNSPLHF
j_gene: TRBJ2-7; v_gene: TRBV6-1; CDR3aa: CASSGAGGTHEQYF
j_gene: TRBJ1-1; v_gene: TRBV5-5; CDR3aa: CASTPGVEAFF
j_gene: TRBJ2-1; v_gene: TRBV6-1; CDR3aa: CASKQGARNEQFF
j_gene: TRBJ1-1; v_gene: TRBV6-5; CDR3aa: CASSSTGDTEAFF
j_gene: TRBJ2-1; v_gene: TRBV6-6; CDR3aa: CASSYGGKTTEQFF
j_gene: TRBJ1-2; v_gene: TRBV16; CDR3aa: CASSQRQGLGSYTF
j_gene: TRBJ2-1; v_gene: TRBV7-2; CDR3aa: CASSRDKASKEQFF
j_gene: TRBJ1-1; v_gene: TRBV6-6; CDR3aa: CASSGQRDVNTEAFF
j_gene: TRBJ2-7; v_gene: TRBV27; CDR3aa: CASSSQGPPYEQYF
j_gene: TRBJ2-7; v_gene: TRBV6-5; CDR3aa: CASSEAPGGPYF
j_gene: TRBJ1-2; v_gene: TRBV7-2; CDR3aa: CASSSASGTLNYGYTF
j_gene: TRBJ1-3; v_gene: TRBV7-9; CDR3aa: CASSPLRGPGNTIYF
j_gene: TRBJ2-7; v_gene: TRBV6-5; CDR3aa: CASSSDSPYEQYF
j_gene: TRBJ1-3; v_gene: TRBV7-8; CDR3aa: CASSFAGRVGSGNTIYF
j_gene: TRBJ2-2; v_gene: TRBV5-4; CDR3aa: CASSLEAGVTGELFF
j_gene: TRBJ2-5; v_gene: TRBV19; CDR3aa: CASSMGTGFAETQYF
j_gene: TRBJ2-2; v_gene: TRBV6-5; CDR3aa: CASSREYKNTGELFF
j_gene: TRBJ2-5; v_gene: TRBV5-1; CDR3aa: CASSPSAGAGETQYF
j_gene: TRBJ1-3; v_gene: TRBV5-1; CDR3aa: CASSPELSGNTIYF
j_gene: TRBJ2-5; v_gene: TRBV2; CDR3aa: CASSVEWRETQYF
j_gene: TRBJ2-6; v_gene: TRBV7-9; CDR3aa: CASSLPVGAGANVLTF
j_gene: TRBJ2-3; v_gene: TRBV7-2; CDR3aa: CASSLLWGADTQYF
j_gene: TRBJ1-4; v_gene: TRBV7-2; CDR3aa: CASSLGDRTAEKLFF
j_gene: TRBJ2-1; v_gene: TRBV7-6; CDR3aa: CASSPGERLANFF
j_gene: TRBJ2-3; v_gene: TRBV7-2; CDR3aa: CASSYGGGRDTQYF
j_gene: TRBJ2-3; v_gene: TRBV7-8; CDR3aa: CASSSLASADTQYF
j_gene: TRBJ1-5; v_gene: TRBV2; CDR3aa: CASSEDGQVNQPQHF
j_gene: TRBJ2-2; v_gene: TRBV19; CDR3aa: CASSMRQTGELFF
j_gene: TRBJ1-4; v_gene: TRBV29-1; CDR3aa: CSVPPPRGPEKLFF
j_gene: TRBJ2-2; v_gene: TRBV5-4; CDR3aa: CASSREASGGTGELFF
j_gene: TRBJ2-5; v_gene: TRBV28; CDR3aa: CASSFPGPEGETQYF
j_gene: TRBJ1-5; v_gene: TRBV27; CDR3aa: CASRPFDSVNQPQHF
j_gene: TRBJ2-7; v_gene: TRBV30; CDR3aa: CAWSRDTYEQYF
j_gene: TRBJ1-1; v_gene: TRBV18; CDR3aa: CASSPREGYTEAFF
j_gene: TRBJ2-5; v_gene: TRBV18; CDR3aa: CASSPPSLNGETQYF